The next 26 T cell receptor beta chains were all read from a single sample in a study of cytomegalovirus exposure and HLA in healthy donors. The PCR had 60 Vbeta and 13 Jbeta primers. Generated by immunoSEQ multiplex PCR, the TCRdb table keeps only in-frame clones and is missing some. Among around 96,000 clones listed, 64% were seen once. The sample consisted of PBMCs. These TCRs come from a man between 60 and 70 years old in good health and CMV-seronegative.

This clone has just a few counts. This sequence joins TRBV5-1 and TRBJ2-3; unclear D gene. The V end was cut by 0 bases, the J end by 5 bases, with 13 bases between. The length of the CDR3 is 15 residues. Germline CDR1 reads SGHRS; CDR2 reads YFSETQ. The CDR3 region is CASSLEAGERDTQYF. The CDR3 DNA is TGCGCCAGCAGCTTGGAGGCAGGCGAACGAGATACGCAGTATTTT.

This clone was found a few times. This rearrangement joins TRBV14 to TRBJ2-7; possible D gene TRBD1, 5 bases. Deletions cut 4 bases from V and 10 bases from J, with 20 bases between. The CDR3 totals 14 residues. Germline lookup yields CDR1 SGHDN and CDR2 FVKESK. The CDR3 loop is CASSLNRHSGYQYF. CDR3 nucleotide sequence: TGTGCCAGCAGCCTAAACCGTCATTCAGGGTACCAGTACTTC.

This clone has only one observation. The rearrangement uses TRBV6-6 and TRBJ1-5; perhaps TRBD1 as D (6 bases). The CDR3 runs 16 residues. CDR1 and CDR2 (germline): MNHNY, SVGAGI (reference sequence). Trimming cost V 2 bases and J 1 base, with 12 bases left between them. CDR3 loop: CASSYGYRESNQPQHF. The CDR3 DNA follows: TGTGCCAGCAGTTACGGATACAGGGAGAGCAATCAGCCCCAGCATTTT.

The sample holds one count of this clone. This chain joins TRBV6-1 and TRBJ2-3, with 8 bases identical to TRBD2. The CDR3 is made up of 13 amino acids. The junction had 5 bases not matched to a gene; V was cut back by 1 base and J by 11 bases. Germline values: CDR1 MNHNS, CDR2 SASEGT. The CDR3 reads CASSEDGTRLQYF. CDR3 DNA sequence: TGTGCCAGCAGTGAAGATGGGACTAGGTTGCAGTATTTT.

The chain employs TRBV29-1 and TRBJ1-4, with D perhaps TRBD1 (6 bases). Germline CDR1 reads SQVTM; CDR2 reads ANQGSEA. The CDR3 is made up of 13 amino acids. V lost 5 bases and J lost 3, with 10 bases in between. The CDR3 is CSVSDSANEKLFF. The DNA for the CDR3 is TGCAGCGTTTCGGACAGCGCTAATGAAAAACTGTTTTTT.

The genes are TRBV19 and TRBJ1-5; no firm D call. Germline CDR1 is LNHDA and CDR2 is SQIVND (reference sequence). CDR3 size: 15 residues. Trimming removed 3 bases at V and 1 base at J, with 10 bases between. For the CDR3, the DNA is TGTGCCAGTAGTATTTGGCCGGGGAGCAATCAGCCCCAGCATTTT. Amino acids: CASSIWPGSNQPQHF.

This chain uses TRBV2 with TRBJ2-7, with D unresolved. V gave up 4 bases and J gave up 3 bases, with 7 bases separating them. The germline V gene has CDR1 SNHLY and CDR2 FYNNEI. This CDR3 has 12 amino acids. The chain's CDR3 is CASSVNSYEQYF. The CDR3 DNA sequence: TGTGCCAGCAGTGTGAACAGCTACGAGCAGTACTTC.

The V call is TRBV6-4, the J call TRBJ2-3; D possibly corresponds to TRBD2 (5 bases). The CDR3 contains 15 residues. Germline-derived CDR1 and CDR2 are MRHNA and SNTAGT. The V gene lost 8 bases and the J gene lost 1 base, with 16 bases spanning the gap. The CDR3 loop reads CASSAGLARTDTQYF. Written as DNA, the CDR3 is TGTGCCAGCTCCGCGGGCTTAGCTCGCACAGATACGCAGTATTTT.

This chain joins TRBV5-5 and TRBJ1-5; 10 bases are a match to TRBD1. The germline V gene encodes CDR1 SGHKS and CDR2 YYEKEE (reference sequence). There are 15 residues in the CDR3. The V segment lost 4 bases and the J segment 4 bases; nucleotides outside the gene matches: 5. The CDR3, as DNA: TGTGCCAGCAGCACCCGGACAGGGGGGAATCAGCCCCAGCATTTT. This translates into CASSTRTGGNQPQHF.

The rearrangement joins TRBV5-1 to TRBJ2-5, with 11 bases fitting TRBD2. The germline gives CDR1 SGHRS, CDR2 YFSETQ. CDR3 size: 15 residues. J gave up 5 bases and V 4 bases, and 7 bases lay outside the gene matches. DNA for the CDR3: TGCGCCAGCAGCCCAGTAGCGGGGGGGCCTGAGACCCAGTACTTC. Translating it yields CASSPVAGGPETQYF.

This clone was found once. V is TRBV6-5 and J is TRBJ1-5; 7 bases fit TRBD1. The CDR3 totals 14 residues. With 6 bases clipped from V and 5 bases from J, the junction kept 7 bases outside the gene matches. Per the germline V gene, CDR1 is MNHEY and CDR2 is SVGAGI. The CDR3 DNA reads TGTGCCAGCAGAAGACAGGGAGGCGATCAGCCCCAGCATTTT. Amino acids: CASRRQGGDQPQHF.

This clone has only a few counts. The chain is built from TRBV5-4 and TRBJ2-7, with TRBD2 as a possible D gene (6 bases). The germline V gene encodes CDR1 SGHNT and CDR2 YYREEE (reference sequence). V was shortened by 4 bases and J by 5 bases, with 13 bases between the two germline ends. The CDR3 consists of 13 residues. The CDR3 DNA is TGTGCCAGCAGCATGGGAGGCCGGGACGAGCAGTACTTC. It is translated as CASSMGGRDEQYF.

The rearrangement links TRBV11-2 to TRBJ2-3; 7 nucleotides align to TRBD2. This CDR3 has 19 residues. Germline trimming cut 5 bases from V and 1 base from J; bases unmatched to any gene: 18. From germline, CDR1 is SGHAT and CDR2 FQNNGV. CDR3 protein: CASSVSLPQSGVGTDTQYF. CDR3 DNA sequence: TGTGCCAGCAGCGTATCCTTGCCTCAAAGCGGGGTGGGCACAGATACGCAGTATTTT.

This clone was counted between two and nine times. The chain recombines TRBV6-5 with TRBJ1-1, with D maybe TRBD1 (5 bases). The CDR3 loop spans 12 amino acids. V was shortened by 6 bases and J by 7 bases, with 12 bases between the two germline ends. Germline CDR1 MNHEY, CDR2 SVGAGI. CDR3 protein: CASSLIQGEAFF. CDR3 DNA: TGTGCCAGCAGCCTGATCCAGGGTGAAGCTTTCTTT.

V usage is TRBV10-1 and J usage is TRBJ1-6; no definite D call. CDR1 and CDR2 from the germline V gene are WNHNN and SYGVQD (reference sequence). There are 13 residues in the CDR3. V was trimmed by 6 bases and J by 0 bases, leaving 3 bases between them. CDR3 sequence reads: CASRSSYNSPLHF. The CDR3 nucleotides are TGCGCCAGCAGGAGCTCCTATAATTCACCCCTCCACTTT.

The table lists this clone with a few counts. V is TRBV6-5 and J is TRBJ1-5, with D unclear. V gave up 4 bases and J gave up 4 bases, with 8 bases separating them. CDR3 length: 13 amino acids. The germline V gene encodes CDR1 MNHEY and CDR2 SVGAGI. The CDR3 protein is CASSFNENQPQHF. For the CDR3, the DNA is TGTGCCAGCAGTTTTAACGAGAATCAGCCCCAGCATTTT.

The V gene is TRBV7-9, the J gene TRBJ2-5; 16 bases map to TRBD2. The CDR3 is made up of 18 amino acids. Per germline, CDR1 SEHNR and CDR2 FQNEAQ (reference sequence). With 0 bases clipped from V and 5 bases from J, the junction kept 6 bases outside the gene matches. CDR3 amino acids: CASSLAGTSGGAVETQYF. As DNA, the CDR3 is TGTGCCAGCAGCTTAGCCGGGACTAGCGGGGGGGCTGTGGAGACCCAGTACTTC. Complete variable domain (other parts from reference TRBV7-9 and TRBJ2-5): DTGVSQNPRHKITKRGQNVTFRCDPISEHNRLYWYRQTLGQGPEFLTYFQNEAQLEKSRLLSDRFSAERPKGSFSTLEIQRTEQGDSAMYLCASSLAGTSGGAVETQYFGPGTRLLVL.

This clone was seen a handful of times. V usage is TRBV13 and J usage is TRBJ1-1; 8 bases map to TRBD1. CDR1 is PRHDT, CDR2 FYEKMQ, per germline (reference sequence). The J segment lost 3 bases and the V segment lost 4 bases, leaving 1 base of the junction unmatched. This CDR3 has 13 amino acids. CDR3 nucleotide sequence: TGTGCCAGCAGCTCGACAGGGGACACTGAAGCTTTCTTT. Amino acids: CASSSTGDTEAFF. The complete variable domain, with remaining parts taken from reference TRBV13 and TRBJ1-1, reads AAGVIQSPRHLIKEKRETATLKCYPIPRHDTVYWYQQGPGQDPQFLISFYEKMQSDKGSIPDRFSAQQFSDYHSELNMSSLELGDSALYFCASSSTGDTEAFFGQGTRLTVV.

The gene calls are TRBV5-4 and TRBJ1-1; the match to TRBD1 covers 10 bases. V was clipped by 0 bases and J by 6 bases; unmatched bases: 8. Looked up from germline, CDR1 is SGHNT and CDR2 is YYREEE (reference sequence). CDR3 length equals 16 residues. The CDR3 here is CASSLGLGTGAPEAFF. The CDR3 DNA reads TGTGCCAGCAGCTTGGGGTTAGGGACAGGGGCCCCTGAAGCTTTCTTT.

This clone turned up a few times. The gene calls are TRBV28 and TRBJ2-1; D may be TRBD2 (5 bases). From germline, CDR1 is MDHEN and CDR2 SYDVKM. Between the trimmed V and J ends, which lost 8 bases and 2 bases, there was a span of 10 bases. The CDR3 totals 13 residues. CDR3 in DNA: TGTGCCAGCTCCGGGAACGCCTACAATGAGCAGTTCTTC. This translates into CASSGNAYNEQFF.

The chain employs TRBV6-6 and TRBJ2-7; 10 bases are a match to TRBD2. With V trimmed by 9 bases and J by 1 base, 6 bases remained unmatched. The CDR3 runs to 14 residues. Per germline, CDR1 MNHNY and CDR2 SVGAGI (reference sequence). The CDR3 here is CASGPAGGSYEQYF. The CDR3 region has the DNA TGTGCCAGTGGACCAGCGGGAGGGTCCTACGAGCAGTACTTC.

The V and J genes are TRBV6-5 and TRBJ1-4; unclear D gene. V shed 0 bases and J shed 4 bases, with 12 bases lying between them. Germline-derived CDR1 and CDR2 are MNHEY and SVGAGI. This CDR3 region has 16 residues. This CDR3 reads CASSYSSRRLNEKLFF. Written as DNA, the CDR3 is TGTGCCAGCAGTTACTCGAGCCGGCGGCTTAATGAAAAACTGTTTTTT.

Only a few counts were recorded for this clone. The rearrangement links TRBV5-6 to TRBJ2-6, with unresolved D. This CDR3 comprises 13 residues. Germline assignment: CDR1 SGHDT and CDR2 YYEEEE. V was clipped by 4 bases and J by 2 bases, with 4 bases between them. CDR3 protein: CASSPTGANVLTF. CDR3 DNA sequence: TGTGCCAGCAGCCCCACTGGGGCCAACGTCCTGACTTTC.

In DNA, the CDR3 is TGTGCCAGCAGCCCCCCTTTTGGGGGGTACGGGGTAAGTAGCAATCAGCCCCAGCATTTT. Encoded protein: CASSPPFGGYGVSSNQPQHF. The chain couples TRBV7-3 to TRBJ1-5; D may be TRBD1 (5 bases). In germline, CDR1 is SGHTA, CDR2 FQGTGA. V was cut by 5 bases and J by 0 bases, with 26 bases left in between. This CDR3 region has 20 residues.

This sequence joins TRBV14 and TRBJ1-2, with D possibly TRBD1 on 6 matching bases. The CDR3 extends over 15 amino acids. Per the germline V gene, CDR1 is SGHDN and CDR2 is FVKESK. V lost 6 bases, J lost 0 bases, and 14 bases lay in between. The chain's CDR3 is CASSPGTSANYGYTF. In nucleotides, the CDR3 is TGTGCCAGCAGTCCCGGGACATCCGCTAACTATGGCTACACCTTC.

V usage is TRBV6-5 and J usage is TRBJ1-1, with a tentative D call TRBD1 (5 bases). With 5 bases removed from V and 6 bases from J, the gap between germline ends came to 10 bases. Germline V gives CDR1 MNHEY, CDR2 SVGAGI. The CDR3 is made up of 12 amino acids. The CDR3 spells CASSTRVAEAFF. For the CDR3, the DNA is TGTGCCAGCAGTACCAGGGTGGCTGAAGCTTTCTTT.